Listed below are T cell receptor beta chains from one sample, sequenced in a study of T cells in Graves' hyperthyroidism and ophthalmopathy. In TCRdb, the multiplex PCR reads were re-called with MiXCR into one record per CDR3 protein. The sample lists about 400,000 distinct CDR3 sequences; around 16% were seen once. Sequenced input: blood. Every receptor here comes from a woman younger than 35 with Graves' hyperthyroidism. Each CDR3 is given with its conserved first and last residue. The order of the fields is J gene, clone size, D gene, V gene, CDR3 protein, CDR3 DNA. A D gene is named only where the DNA matches it firmly. A clone size is listed for some rows: how often the clone was seen (once, few, many), or a class if it is expanded.

J gene: TRBJ2-3
clone size: many
D gene: NA
V gene: TRBV5-1
CDR3 protein: CASSLGGSATDTQYF
CDR3 DNA: TGCGCCAGCAGCTTGGGGGGAAGCGCCACAGATACGCAGTATTTT

J gene: TRBJ1-3
clone size: many
D gene: NA
V gene: TRBV12-3/TRBV12-4
CDR3 protein: CASRPPGAGNTIYF
CDR3 DNA: TGTGCCAGCAGACCCCCAGGGGCTGGAAACACCATATATTTT

J gene: TRBJ2-2
clone size: many
D gene: TRBD2
V gene: TRBV9
CDR3 protein: CASSVRTSGRNTGELFF
CDR3 DNA: TGTGCCAGCAGCGTAAGGACTAGCGGGAGGAACACCGGGGAGCTGTTTTTT

J gene: TRBJ1-6
clone size: many
D gene: NA
V gene: TRBV6-9
CDR3 protein: CASSFGIGASRGNSPLHF
CDR3 DNA: TGTGCCAGCAGTTTTGGTATCGGGGCCTCCAGGGGTAATTCACCCCTCCACTTT

J gene: TRBJ2-3
clone size: many
D gene: TRBD2
V gene: TRBV7-6
CDR3 protein: CASSSGTSGRTDTQYF
CDR3 DNA: TGTGCCAGCAGCTCTGGGACTAGCGGGAGGACAGATACGCAGTATTTT

J gene: TRBJ2-1
clone size: many
D gene: TRBD2
V gene: TRBV13
CDR3 protein: CASSPRTSGERKQFF
CDR3 DNA: TGTGCCAGCAGCCCACGGACTAGCGGAGAGAGGAAGCAGTTCTTC

J gene: TRBJ1-6
clone size: many
D gene: NA
V gene: TRBV5-5
CDR3 protein: CASSLVQYSPLHF
CDR3 DNA: TGTGCCAGCAGCTTGGTACAGTATTCACCCCTCCACTTT

J gene: TRBJ1-1
clone size: many
D gene: NA
V gene: TRBV29-1
CDR3 protein: CSGGVPNTEAFF
CDR3 DNA: TGCAGCGGGGGTGTTCCGAACACTGAAGCTTTCTTT

J gene: TRBJ1-1
clone size: many
D gene: NA
V gene: TRBV5-1
CDR3 protein: CASSLGLSGNTEAFF
CDR3 DNA: TGCGCCAGCAGCTTGGGACTGTCGGGGAACACTGAAGCTTTCTTT

J gene: TRBJ1-5
clone size: many
D gene: NA
V gene: TRBV2
CDR3 protein: CASSADISNQPQHF
CDR3 DNA: TGTGCCAGCAGTGCGGACATTAGCAATCAGCCCCAGCATTTT

J gene: TRBJ2-1
clone size: many
D gene: NA
V gene: TRBV30
CDR3 protein: CAWQGGDLYNEQFF
CDR3 DNA: TGTGCCTGGCAAGGGGGGGACCTATACAATGAGCAGTTCTTC

J gene: TRBJ2-5
clone size: many
D gene: TRBD2
V gene: TRBV11-2
CDR3 protein: CASNNIAGGRETQYF
CDR3 DNA: TGTGCCAGCAACAACATAGCGGGGGGGCGAGAGACCCAGTACTTC

J gene: TRBJ2-3
clone size: many
D gene: TRBD2
V gene: TRBV5-1
CDR3 protein: CASSTGTSGLGDTQYF
CDR3 DNA: TGCGCCAGCAGCACAGGGACTAGCGGATTGGGGGATACGCAGTATTTT

J gene: TRBJ2-2
clone size: many
D gene: TRBD1
V gene: TRBV30
CDR3 protein: CAWRDRVFGTGELFF
CDR3 DNA: TGTGCCTGGAGAGACAGGGTTTTTGGAACCGGGGAGCTGTTTTTT

J gene: TRBJ1-2
clone size: few
D gene: NA
V gene: TRBV9
CDR3 protein: CASSPGIGANYGYTF
CDR3 DNA: TGTGCCAGCAGCCCCGGGATAGGAGCTAACTATGGCTACACCTTC

J gene: TRBJ2-1
clone size: many
D gene: NA
V gene: TRBV2
CDR3 protein: CASTGGSYNEQFF
CDR3 DNA: TGTGCCAGCACCGGGGGCTCCTACAATGAGCAGTTCTTC

J gene: TRBJ1-3
clone size: few
D gene: NA
V gene: TRBV25-1
CDR3 protein: CASSEISGNTIYF
CDR3 DNA: TGTGCCAGCAGTGAAATCTCTGGAAACACCATATATTTT

J gene: TRBJ1-2
clone size: few
D gene: NA
V gene: TRBV25-1
CDR3 protein: CVSSIGLSGGYGYTF
CDR3 DNA: TGTGTCAGCAGTATTGGCCTTTCCGGGGGCTATGGCTACACCTTC

J gene: TRBJ2-1
clone size: NA
D gene: TRBD2
V gene: TRBV20-1
CDR3 protein: CSASDTSGGRVNEQFF
CDR3 DNA: TGCAGTGCTAGTGACACTAGCGGTGGGAGGGTGAATGAGCAGTTCTTC

J gene: TRBJ1-1
clone size: many
D gene: NA
V gene: TRBV28
CDR3 protein: CASTPGFMNTEAFF
CDR3 DNA: TGTGCCAGCACGCCAGGGTTCATGAACACTGAAGCTTTCTTT

J gene: TRBJ2-5
clone size: NA
D gene: TRBD2
V gene: TRBV7-3
CDR3 protein: CASSLFSGGQETQYF
CDR3 DNA: TGTGCCAGCAGCTTATTTAGCGGGGGCCAAGAGACCCAGTACTTC

J gene: TRBJ2-1
clone size: many
D gene: NA
V gene: TRBV3-1
CDR3 protein: CASSQGYNEQFF
CDR3 DNA: TGTGCCAGCAGCCAAGGGTACAATGAGCAGTTCTTC

J gene: TRBJ2-7
clone size: few
D gene: NA
V gene: TRBV7-3
CDR3 protein: CASSLGPGNSYEQYF
CDR3 DNA: TGTGCCAGCAGCTTAGGCCCGGGGAACTCCTACGAGCAGTACTTC

J gene: TRBJ2-2
clone size: NA
D gene: TRBD1
V gene: TRBV6-2/TRBV6-3
CDR3 protein: CASRPPGQGPGELFF
CDR3 DNA: TGTGCCAGCAGACCACCGGGACAGGGTCCCGGGGAGCTGTTTTTT

J gene: TRBJ2-1
clone size: many
D gene: NA
V gene: TRBV30
CDR3 protein: CACQARTGASYNEQFF
CDR3 DNA: TGTGCCTGCCAAGCCCGGACGGGCGCGTCCTACAATGAGCAGTTCTTC

J gene: TRBJ1-1
clone size: many
D gene: NA
V gene: TRBV5-1
CDR3 protein: CASSTGTSHTEAFF
CDR3 DNA: TGCGCCAGCAGCACCGGGACAAGCCACACTGAAGCTTTCTTT

J gene: TRBJ1-4
clone size: many
D gene: NA
V gene: TRBV5-1
CDR3 protein: CASSSGATGEKLFF
CDR3 DNA: TGCGCCAGCAGTTCCGGGGCGACGGGGGAAAAACTGTTTTTT

J gene: TRBJ2-3
clone size: many
D gene: NA
V gene: TRBV28
CDR3 protein: CASSPYGAGSRTDTQYF
CDR3 DNA: TGTGCCAGCAGTCCATACGGGGCGGGGTCTCGCACAGATACGCAGTATTTT

J gene: TRBJ1-2
clone size: many
D gene: NA
V gene: TRBV6-1
CDR3 protein: CASSEAGRGNNYGYTF
CDR3 DNA: TGTGCCAGCAGTGAAGCCGGGAGGGGGAACAACTATGGCTACACCTTC

J gene: TRBJ1-2
clone size: many
D gene: TRBD1
V gene: TRBV3-1
CDR3 protein: CASSQDPWTGGAYGYTF
CDR3 DNA: TGTGCCAGCAGCCAGGACCCTTGGACAGGAGGGGCCTATGGCTACACCTTC

J gene: TRBJ1-1
clone size: many
D gene: TRBD1
V gene: TRBV10-3
CDR3 protein: CAIRGTGGNTEAFF
CDR3 DNA: TGTGCCATCAGAGGGACAGGGGGCAACACTGAAGCTTTCTTT

J gene: TRBJ2-1
clone size: few
D gene: NA
V gene: TRBV27
CDR3 protein: CASSSGGLYNEQFF
CDR3 DNA: TGTGCCAGCTCCTCAGGGGGGTTATACAATGAGCAGTTCTTC

J gene: TRBJ2-7
clone size: NA
D gene: TRBD1
V gene: TRBV18
CDR3 protein: CASSPLPGGEIYEQYF
CDR3 DNA: TGTGCCAGCTCACCACTTCCAGGGGGCGAAATCTACGAGCAGTACTTC

J gene: TRBJ2-1
clone size: few
D gene: NA
V gene: TRBV7-3
CDR3 protein: CASGSQGTGSYNEQFF
CDR3 DNA: TGTGCCAGCGGATCGCAGGGTACGGGGTCCTACAATGAGCAGTTCTTC

J gene: TRBJ1-3
clone size: many
D gene: TRBD1
V gene: TRBV3-1
CDR3 protein: CASSQARDRGRGNTIYF
CDR3 DNA: TGTGCCAGCAGCCAAGCGCGGGACAGGGGGCGTGGAAACACCATATATTTT

J gene: TRBJ2-7
clone size: many
D gene: NA
V gene: TRBV5-1
CDR3 protein: CASSFGQSYEQYF
CDR3 DNA: TGCGCCAGCAGCTTCGGACAGTCCTACGAGCAGTACTTC

J gene: TRBJ2-7
clone size: NA
D gene: NA
V gene: TRBV7-6
CDR3 protein: CASSPWAGSYEQYF
CDR3 DNA: TGTGCCAGCAGCCCATGGGCAGGGAGCTACGAGCAGTACTTC

J gene: TRBJ2-3
clone size: NA
D gene: NA
V gene: TRBV19
CDR3 protein: CASSIRQHTDTQYF
CDR3 DNA: TGTGCCAGTAGTATACGGCAGCACACAGATACGCAGTATTTT

J gene: TRBJ2-1
clone size: many
D gene: TRBD2
V gene: TRBV5-1
CDR3 protein: CASSSLPSGRGNEQFF
CDR3 DNA: TGCGCCAGCAGCTCCCTCCCTAGCGGGAGGGGAAATGAGCAGTTCTTC

J gene: TRBJ1-1
clone size: many
D gene: NA
V gene: TRBV27
CDR3 protein: CASSLGRWNTEAFF
CDR3 DNA: TGTGCCAGCAGTTTAGGACGGTGGAACACTGAAGCTTTCTTT

J gene: TRBJ1-1
clone size: NA
D gene: TRBD1
V gene: TRBV2
CDR3 protein: CASSARQGAGDTEAFF
CDR3 DNA: TGTGCCAGCAGTGCCAGACAGGGGGCGGGGGACACTGAAGCTTTCTTT

J gene: TRBJ1-5
clone size: many
D gene: NA
V gene: TRBV6-5
CDR3 protein: CASSYSQDLPAQHF
CDR3 DNA: TGTGCCAGCAGTTACTCCCAGGATTTACCAGCCCAGCATTTT

J gene: TRBJ2-7
clone size: NA
D gene: NA
V gene: TRBV27
CDR3 protein: CASSLGGVGYEQYF
CDR3 DNA: TGTGCCAGCAGTTTAGGCGGGGTCGGGTACGAGCAGTACTTC

J gene: TRBJ2-1
clone size: many
D gene: TRBD1
V gene: TRBV11-2
CDR3 protein: CASSPGGLQGGEQFF
CDR3 DNA: TGTGCCAGCAGCCCAGGGGGCCTACAGGGCGGGGAGCAGTTCTTC

J gene: TRBJ1-5
clone size: many
D gene: NA
V gene: TRBV20-1
CDR3 protein: CSAVQNSNQPQHF
CDR3 DNA: TGCAGTGCCGTACAGAATAGCAATCAGCCCCAGCATTTT

J gene: TRBJ2-4
clone size: NA
D gene: NA
V gene: TRBV2
CDR3 protein: CASNDAQGARAKNIQYF
CDR3 DNA: TGTGCCAGCAACGACGCCCAGGGAGCTAGGGCCAAAAACATTCAGTACTTC

J gene: TRBJ2-7
clone size: many
D gene: TRBD1
V gene: TRBV18
CDR3 protein: CASSRTGGENEQYF
CDR3 DNA: TGTGCCAGCTCCCGCACAGGGGGTGAGAACGAGCAGTACTTC

J gene: TRBJ2-3
clone size: many
D gene: TRBD2
V gene: TRBV29-1
CDR3 protein: CSGTLAGGTDTQYF
CDR3 DNA: TGCAGCGGAACACTAGCGGGGGGCACAGATACGCAGTATTTT

J gene: TRBJ1-5
clone size: few
D gene: TRBD1
V gene: TRBV5-8
CDR3 protein: CASRSGQVSQPQHF
CDR3 DNA: TGTGCCAGCAGATCGGGACAGGTTAGCCAGCCCCAGCATTTT

J gene: TRBJ2-7
clone size: many
D gene: TRBD2
V gene: TRBV5-1
CDR3 protein: CASSLAKAGLAGRSAGEQYF
CDR3 DNA: TGCGCCAGCAGCTTGGCCAAAGCGGGACTAGCGGGAAGGTCGGCCGGCGAGCAGTACTTC

J gene: TRBJ2-5
clone size: many
D gene: NA
V gene: TRBV20-1
CDR3 protein: CSASGTGFEETQYF
CDR3 DNA: TGCAGTGCTAGTGGAACAGGGTTTGAAGAGACCCAGTACTTC

J gene: TRBJ2-5
clone size: many
D gene: NA
V gene: TRBV20-1
CDR3 protein: CSAGGADQETQYF
CDR3 DNA: TGCAGTGCAGGAGGGGCAGACCAAGAGACCCAGTACTTC

J gene: TRBJ2-5
clone size: NA
D gene: NA
V gene: TRBV6-1
CDR3 protein: CASRGEGQVFHF
CDR3 DNA: TGTGCCAGCAGGGGAGAGGGACAAGTCTTCCACTTC

J gene: TRBJ2-1
clone size: many
D gene: NA
V gene: TRBV30
CDR3 protein: CACQEGTSSYNEQFF
CDR3 DNA: TGTGCCTGCCAGGAGGGGACAAGCTCCTACAATGAGCAGTTCTTC

J gene: TRBJ1-1
clone size: NA
D gene: NA
V gene: TRBV5-1
CDR3 protein: CASSPDTGIDTEAFF
CDR3 DNA: TGCGCCAGCAGCCCCGACACGGGAATAGACACTGAAGCTTTCTTT

J gene: TRBJ2-5
clone size: NA
D gene: TRBD1
V gene: TRBV7-9
CDR3 protein: CASSLTGGGSPAETQYF
CDR3 DNA: TGTGCCAGCAGCTTGACAGGGGGCGGGAGTCCGGCAGAGACCCAGTACTTC

J gene: TRBJ2-1
clone size: many
D gene: TRBD2
V gene: TRBV30
CDR3 protein: CAWRAGGPYNEQFF
CDR3 DNA: TGTGCCTGGAGGGCGGGAGGACCCTACAATGAGCAGTTCTTC

J gene: TRBJ2-7
clone size: many
D gene: NA
V gene: TRBV30
CDR3 protein: CAWSTLSYEQYF
CDR3 DNA: TGTGCCTGGAGCACCCTCTCCTACGAGCAGTACTTC

J gene: TRBJ2-5
clone size: many
D gene: TRBD1
V gene: TRBV12-5
CDR3 protein: CASGSDRAGETQYF
CDR3 DNA: TGTGCTAGTGGTTCGGACAGGGCAGGGGAGACCCAGTACTTC